This T cell receptor (beta chain) was recorded in a study of blood T cell repertoires in COVID-19 (dated by TCRdb to about 2020). About the study as a whole: Samples covering the acute and convalescent phases of COVID-19 were provided by collaborators in the United States, Italy and Spain. Deeply sampled blood TCRbeta repertoires from subjects exposed to, actively infected with, or recovered from COVID-19 were included in the dataset. A freely available public database, intended as a resource for researchers studying the immune response to SARS-CoV-2, is where the repertoires were released. HLA class I and class II types, where available, came from metadata supplied by the sample provider rather than from assay-based typing. The material from the prospective study consisted of cDNA or gDNA derived from T cells, B-cell-depleted T cells, or PBMCs. Samples were obtained from the ongoing ImmuneRACE study (first 160 participants) and from 950 to 1,500 subjects provided by 6 global collaborators. A de-identified subject ID, COVID-19 status, age in years and sex were almost always included in the sample metadata.

Reading from cysteine to phenylalanine, the CDR3 counts 15 amino acids. Only the CDR3 portion is preserved as DNA: 45 bases, with reading frame beginning at the first base. The CDR1 and CDR2 encoded by the germline V gene (reference sequence) are MNHEY and SMNVEV. Between the V and J ends, shortened by 3 bases and 3 bases respectively, the junction contains 15 bases. Whole blood was collected in K2EDTA tubes by collaborating institutions according to the institutions' own protocols. For TCRbeta analysis, collaborators shipped samples as frozen whole blood, isolated PBMCs, or DNA extracted from either of those sample types. The investigation overall reported the following: The quantity of clinical and demographic metadata differed by source and by participant and was supplied without curation.

Details on this clone: No antigen is known for it. The record has no base qualities; no much larger clone is one base away.

TCRbeta CDR3 regions were amplified from genomic DNA by means of the immunoSEQ Assay, a bias-controlled multiplex PCR. The study's own analysis went as follows. The number of nucleated cells in each sample was estimated from the amplification of reference gene primers within the assay. To quantify the absolute abundance of each unique TCRbeta CDR3 rearrangement, sequence reads were collapsed and filtered. For each sample, productive Simpson clonality was calculated by taking the square root of Simpson's diversity index across productive rearrangements. TCRdb carries this immuneACCESS record with in-frame sequences only. Its versions omit some clonotypes, under half of them owing to an unresolved V gene in the studies checked, with the rest unexplained. For V, J and clone size, that table is used; D and trimming come from the DNA. Here the sample has 75,000 to 80,000 clones; approximately 90% occur a single time. 7% to 10% of the sample is in the top ten clones.

The sequence links TRBV27 to TRBJ2-7; a weak D assignment points to TRBD1 (6 bases agree). This clonotype was sampled from a human donor in a cohort sampled during active COVID-19. The specimen sequenced was peripheral blood. The DNA is as follows: TGTGCCAGCAGTTTTGGTTCTCCAGGGGTCTACGAGCAGTACTTC. Its protein product is CASSFGSPGVYEQYF.